Detailed here is one T cell receptor (beta chain). The sample belongs to a study of blood T cell repertoires in COVID-19. Study as a whole: COVID-19 samples from acute and convalescent phases originated in the United States, Italy and Spain. T cells, B-cell-depleted T cells, or PBMCs supplied cDNA or gDNA.

Method: immunoSEQ multiplex PCR; TCRdb's copy keeps in-frame clones and lacks some. The sample has about 70,000 clones; approximately 85% are singletons. This clonotype originated in an elderly woman with active or convalescent COVID-19. The sample taken for sequencing was peripheral blood.

The CDR3 is CASSLTSVVTGSSPLHF. CDR3 nucleotide sequence: TGTGCCAGCAGTTTAACATCGGTCGTGACTGGGAGTTCACCCCTCCACTTT. The chain employs TRBV28 and TRBJ1-6, with unresolved D. The CDR3 is 17 residues long. CDR1 and CDR2 from the germline V gene are MDHEN and SYDVKM. V was clipped by 2 bases and J by 9 bases, with 20 bases between them.